One TCR beta chain is described in this entry. Its antigen remains unknown. The CDR3 has 14 amino acids. V lost 4 bases and J lost 4; bases outside the gene matches: 6. Germline-derived CDR1 and CDR2 are MNHEY and SVGAGI. PCR primers comprised 60 Vbeta and 13 Jbeta primers. Data came from immunoSEQ multiplex PCR; TCRdb stores just in-frame clones and leaves some out. This sample carries 130,000 to 150,000 clones, around 72% of them seen once, and the ten largest clones take approximately 2%. These data come from a study of cytomegalovirus exposure and HLA in healthy donors. Study conclusions and caveats: A previous analysis found most TCR beta V segments productive roughly 87% or roughly 30% of the time. Most TCRs appeared rarely, but some public TCRs recurred in many donors.

Sequenced input: PBMCs. The rearrangement links TRBV6-5 to TRBJ1-1; TRBD1 aligns across 7 bases. The source is a man in his forties or fifties in good health and CMV-seronegative. This CDR3 reads CASSSTGDTTEAFF. The CDR3 bases are TGTGCCAGCAGTTCCACAGGGGATACCACTGAAGCTTTCTTT.